The next 9 T cell receptor beta chains were all read from a single sample in a study of shared clonotypes between healthy human individuals. Naive CD8 cells lacked CD45RO and underwent positive selection for CCR7, leaving out terminally differentiated effector memory CD45RA+ cells. Repertoires were generated with immunoSEQ multiplex PCR, while TCRdb's copy carries only in-frame clones and drops some. The data hold about 2.1 million clones, with 80% to 95% observed a single time. The sequenced sample consisted of naive CD8+ T cells from PBMCs. The receptors originated from a young man in good health. Some clones in this sample may be carry-over from other donors' samples.

The V call is TRBV29-1, the J call TRBJ1-1; D gene uncertain. Trimming cost V 4 bases and J 4 bases, with 16 bases left between them. The CDR3 spans 14 residues. The V gene's germline CDR1 is SQVTM and CDR2 ANQGSEA. The CDR3 DNA is TGCAGCGTTGTAGGTGGCCCGAGCAGCACTGAAGCTTTCTTT. It encodes CSVVGGPSSTEAFF.

This clone occurred a few times. This same CDR3 is encoded by further DNA sequences in the sample. The chain employs TRBV27 and TRBJ2-7; no firm D call. The V and J ends lost 5 bases and 2 bases respectively, with 4 bases between them. The CDR3 covers 11 residues. Germline CDR1 reads MNHEY; CDR2 reads SMNVEV (reference sequence). The CDR3 DNA reads as TGTGCCAGCAGTCTACCCTACGAGCAGTACTTC. It codes for CASSLPYEQYF.

Concerning this clone: The sample contains more than one DNA sequence encoding this CDR3. This CDR3 is CASSLGGENTEAFF. The CDR3 DNA is TGTGCCAGCAGCTTAGGGGGAGAGAACACTGAAGCTTTCTTT. The rearrangement links TRBV7-8 to TRBJ1-1, with D unresolved. CDR3 length equals 14 residues. Trimming stripped 1 base from V and 1 base from J, with 7 bases between. Germline V gives CDR1 SGHVS, CDR2 FQNEAQ.

This chain connects TRBV27 to TRBJ2-7, with D tentatively TRBD2 (5 bases). CDR1 is MNHEY, CDR2 SMNVEV, per germline (reference sequence). The CDR3 is 15 residues long. Trimming pared 0 bases from V and 0 bases from J, leaving 9 bases between. The DNA of the CDR3 is TGTGCCAGCAGTTTATCCCCGGGAAGCTCCTACGAGCAGTACTTC. This gives the protein CASSLSPGSSYEQYF.

CDR3 loop: CASSHPGTGGAGANVLTF. CDR3 DNA sequence: TGCGCCAGCAGCCATCCCGGGACAGGGGGCGCTGGGGCCAACGTCCTGACTTTC. The chain couples TRBV4-1 to TRBJ2-6, with TRBD1 matching 12 bases. This CDR3 spans 18 amino acids. V shed 3 bases, J shed 2 bases, and the junction held 5 bases outside the gene matches. Germline loops: CDR1 MGHRA, CDR2 YSYEKL.

The chain uses TRBV28 and TRBJ2-4; the D gene could be TRBD1 or TRBD2 (5 bases each). This CDR3 is built from 14 residues. V lost 8 bases to trimming and J lost 4 bases, with 15 bases between them. Germline values: CDR1 MDHEN, CDR2 SYDVKM. The CDR3 protein is CASFSRDRKNIQYF. The CDR3 DNA is TGTGCCAGCTTCAGCCGGGACCGAAAAAACATTCAGTACTTC.

The rearrangement links TRBV5-5 to TRBJ2-2; D remains unclear. V lost 0 bases and J 0 bases, leaving 6 bases between the germline ends. The CDR3 consists of 15 residues. CDR1 SGHKS and CDR2 YYEKEE come from the germline V gene (reference sequence). CDR3 nucleotide sequence: TGTGCCAGCAGCTTGGTTCGGACGAACACCGGGGAGCTGTTTTTT. Amino acids: CASSLVRTNTGELFF.

Turning to this clone: This sample includes further DNA sequences coding for the same CDR3. The chain joins TRBV7-8 to TRBJ2-1, with TRBD2 as a possible D gene (6 bases). V was trimmed by 1 base and J by 5 bases, leaving 9 bases between them. There are 14 residues in the CDR3. The V gene's germline CDR1 is SGHVS and CDR2 FQNEAQ. The CDR3 reads CASSLGLAHNEQFF. In DNA form, the CDR3 reads TGTGCCAGCAGCTTAGGTCTAGCGCACAATGAGCAGTTCTTC.

This clone was observed once. The chain couples TRBV7-2 to TRBJ2-1, with D possibly matching TRBD1 (6 bases). CDR1 and CDR2 (germline): SGHTA, FQGNSA. The CDR3 has 12 residues. Trimming stripped 4 bases from V and 12 bases from J, with 13 bases between. CDR3 amino acids: CASSSRQGRQFF. CDR3 DNA sequence: TGTGCCAGCAGCTCCCGGCAGGGGAGGCAGTTCTTC. Full variable domain (rest looked up from reference TRBV7-2 and TRBJ2-1): GAGVSQSPSNKVTEKGKDVELRCDPISGHTALYWYRQSLGQGLEFLIYFQGNSAPDKSGLPSDRFSAERTGGSVSTLTIQRTQQEDSAVYLCASSSRQGRQFFGPGTRLTVL.